This T cell receptor beta chain was sequenced during a study of CD8+ T cells in alopecia areata. The wider study: After 6 to 18 months of tofacitinib, follow-up continued 6 months off drug. Among treated patients, severity was scored by affected scalp area percentage.

Treatment reported: oral pan-JAK inhibitor, 5-10 mg twice daily. V lost 4 bases to trimming and J lost 3 bases, with 9 bases between them. Germline V gene sequence: CDR1 GTSNPN, CDR2 SVGIG (reference sequence). The CDR3 sequence is 12 residues long. Extracted RNA was reverse transcribed, and the resulting cDNA served as sequencing template. TCRdb's table, derived via immunoSEQ multiplex PCR, lists solely in-frame clones and lacks some. Among some 190,000 clones listed, over 55% were seen once. The receptor comes from a human donor with alopecia areata. The material sequenced was CD4+ T cells sorted from blood, taken at week 24, from a patient treated with tofacitinib. The chain couples TRBV30 to TRBJ1-2; D is ambiguous. The DNA of the CDR3 is TGTGCCTGGAATGGTGGCGACTATGGCTACACCTTC. Translating gives CAWNGGDYGYTF.